The 28 T cell receptor beta chains below were found in one sample sequenced in a study of blood T cell repertoires in COVID-19. Generated by immunoSEQ multiplex PCR, the TCRdb table keeps only in-frame clones and is missing some. In the table there are tens of thousands of clones, roughly 89% of which are singletons. Input material: peripheral blood. These receptors all come from a man aged 55 to 69 with active COVID-19.

The V call is TRBV27, the J call TRBJ2-2, with 12 nucleotides matching TRBD2. Per germline, CDR1 MNHEY and CDR2 SMNVEV (reference sequence). The ends lost 5 bases at V and 6 bases at J; junction bases unmatched: 4. The length of the CDR3 is 15 residues. The DNA of the CDR3 is TGTGCCAGCAGTACAACTAGCGGGAGGCCCGGGGAGCTGTTTTTT. This sequence encodes CASSTTSGRPGELFF.

The chain is built from TRBV3-1 (or the pseudogene TRBV3-2) and TRBJ1-3; perhaps TRBD1 as D (5 bases). V shed 3 bases and J shed 3 bases, with 9 bases lying between them. CDR3 length: 14 residues. Germline CDR1 and CDR2: LGHDT and YNNKEL (reference sequence). CDR3 sequence: CASSQGRDGNTIYF. Written as DNA, the CDR3 is TGTGCCAGCAGCCAGGGCAGGGATGGAAACACCATATATTTT.

The chain links TRBV5-6 to TRBJ2-7; 9 bases agree with TRBD2. Trimming took 4 bases from V and 1 from J; bases not matched to a gene: 12. The CDR3 length is 17 residues. Germline CDR1 and CDR2: SGHDT and YYEEEE. CDR3 sequence: CASSDTQLAGPSYEQYF. CDR3 coding DNA: TGTGCCAGCAGCGATACTCAACTAGCGGGTCCATCCTACGAGCAGTACTTC.

This chain links TRBV14 with TRBJ2-7, with 7 positions matching TRBD1. Unmatched junction bases numbered 7, after V lost 5 bases and J lost 6 bases. The CDR3 consists of 13 residues. The germline gives CDR1 SGHDN, CDR2 FVKESK. CDR3 sequence reads: CASSVRQGSEQYF. The CDR3 DNA reads as TGTGCCAGCAGCGTTAGACAGGGTAGCGAGCAGTACTTC.

The chain has TRBV6-4 and TRBJ2-7, with 10 bases matching TRBD1. Germline V lookup: CDR1 MRHNA, CDR2 SNTAGT. V lost 6 bases to trimming and J lost 2 bases; unmatched junction nucleotides: 7. The CDR3 contains 15 residues. This CDR3 is CASSPGTGVAYEQYF. The CDR3 bases are TGTGCCAGCAGCCCCGGGACAGGGGTAGCCTACGAGCAGTACTTC.

V usage is TRBV5-4 and J usage is TRBJ1-1, with 7 bases that match TRBD1. Germline loops: CDR1 SGHNT, CDR2 YYREEE (reference sequence). This CDR3 region has 14 residues. V gave up 4 bases and J gave up 1 base; unmatched junction bases: 4. The CDR3 DNA sequence: TGTGCCAGCAGCGCCGGACAGGCGAACACTGAAGCTTTCTTT. It yields the protein CASSAGQANTEAFF.

As regards this clone: Other DNA variants within this sample encode the same CDR3. J is TRBJ2-7 and V is TRBV28, with D hard to call. CDR3 length equals 11 residues. Deletions cut 5 bases from V and 3 bases from J, with 5 bases between. Per the germline V gene, CDR1 is MDHEN and CDR2 is SYDVKM. In nucleotides, the CDR3 is TGTGCCAGCAGTCGCGACTACGAGCAGTACTTC. It codes for CASSRDYEQYF.

The J gene is TRBJ2-1, the V gene TRBV9; 10 bases align to TRBD2. Germline V gene data show CDR1 as SGDLS and CDR2 as YYNGEE. This CDR3 has 20 residues. Trimming cost V 0 bases and J 3 bases; bases outside gene matches: 15. For the CDR3, the DNA is TGTGCCAGCAGCGTAGGAGTAGCGTCTAGCGGGAGTTCTCGCTACAATGAGCAGTTCTTC. Residues: CASSVGVASSGSSRYNEQFF.

The rearrangement links TRBV2 to TRBJ1-2, with TRBD1 as a possible D gene (5 bases). Trimming cost V 8 bases and J 6 bases, with 16 bases left between them. CDR3 length: 13 amino acids. Germline loops: CDR1 SNHLY, CDR2 FYNNEI. Written as DNA, the CDR3 is TGTGCCAGCCTTAGTTTCAGGGCAAATGGCTACACCTTC. Translated, it gives CASLSFRANGYTF.

V is TRBV19 and J is TRBJ1-6; possibly TRBD1 for D (6 bases). Trimming removed 6 bases at V and 3 bases at J, with 9 bases between. CDR1 LNHDA and CDR2 SQIVND come from the germline V gene (reference sequence). There are 14 residues in the CDR3. The CDR3, as DNA: TGTGCCAGTAGCCAGGGGAACTATAATTCACCCCTCCACTTT. Its protein product is CASSQGNYNSPLHF.

The rearrangement uses TRBV28 and TRBJ1-2, with unresolved D. The V end lost 7 bases, the J end lost 2 bases, and 11 bases lay between the germline ends. Germline lookup yields CDR1 MDHEN and CDR2 SYDVKM. CDR3 length: 13 amino acids. The CDR3 region is CASTRSVNYGYTF. The CDR3 nucleotides read TGTGCCAGCACCAGGTCGGTGAACTATGGCTACACCTTC.

The genes are TRBV5-6 and TRBJ2-7; TRBD2 is a possible D gene (6 bases). With 4 bases removed from V and 3 bases from J, the gap between germline ends came to 14 bases. This CDR3 has 14 residues. Germline CDR1 and CDR2: SGHDT and YYEEEE. The CDR3 DNA is TGTGCCAGCAGCGGGGCCGGACTAATCTACGAGCAGTACTTC. It translates to CASSGAGLIYEQYF.

The genes are TRBV7-2 and TRBJ2-7; 9 nucleotides align to TRBD2. The CDR3 runs to 14 residues. The V segment lost 9 bases and the J segment 0 bases; nucleotides outside the gene matches: 6. CDR1 and CDR2 (germline): SGHTA, FQGNSA. CDR3 nucleotide sequence: TGTGCCAGTGGGACTAGCAGCAGCTCCTACGAGCAGTACTTC. This codes for CASGTSSSSYEQYF. Combining the CDR3 with reference TRBV7-2 and TRBJ2-7 gives the whole variable domain GAGVSQSPSNKVTEKGKDVELRCDPISGHTALYWYRQSLGQGLEFLIYFQGNSAPDKSGLPSDRFSAERTGGSVSTLTIQRTQQEDSAVYLCASGTSSSSYEQYFGPGTRLTVT.

In this sample, this clone turned up once. This chain connects TRBV30 to TRBJ1-5; D uncertain. The CDR3 is 13 amino acids. Germline loops: CDR1 GTSNPN, CDR2 SVGIG (reference sequence). V dropped 0 bases and J dropped 2 bases, with 5 bases sitting between them. The DNA for the CDR3 is TGTGCCTGGAGTGTACGGGGCAATCAGCCCCAGCATTTT. Translating gives CAWSVRGNQPQHF.

The genes are TRBV4-2 and TRBJ2-7; the match to TRBD1 covers 8 bases. This CDR3 is built from 15 residues. V trimming: 1 base; J trimming: 0 bases; junction bases outside the gene matches: 2. Germline V gene data show CDR1 as LGHNA and CDR2 as YNFKEQ. The CDR3 region is CASSQGQGSSYEQYF. In nucleotides, the CDR3 is TGTGCCAGCAGCCAAGGACAGGGGAGCTCCTACGAGCAGTACTTC.

The chain has TRBV19 and TRBJ1-3; 7 nucleotides line up with TRBD1. V was pared by 5 bases and J by 0 bases, with 4 bases of the junction left unmatched. The CDR3 totals 15 residues. In germline, CDR1 is LNHDA, CDR2 SQIVND (reference sequence). The CDR3 here is CASSPGTDSGNTIYF. The CDR3 DNA follows: TGTGCCAGTAGTCCCGGGACAGACTCTGGAAACACCATATATTTT.

This clone was seen more than once but under ten times. This rearrangement joins TRBV11-2 to TRBJ1-5, with a possible D match to TRBD1 (5 bases). Trimming removed 0 bases from V and 11 bases from J, with 11 bases in between. Germline CDR1 and CDR2: SGHAT and FQNNGV. The CDR3 totals 13 residues. CDR3 residues: CASSLEAGQSQHF. The CDR3 DNA follows: TGTGCCAGCAGCTTAGAAGCAGGGCAGTCCCAGCATTTT.

The chain recombines TRBV7-3 with TRBJ2-1, with 9 bases aligning to TRBD2. The V gene's germline CDR1 is SGHTA and CDR2 FQGTGA. With V trimmed by 0 bases and J by 5 bases, 2 bases remained unmatched. This CDR3 contains 15 residues. The CDR3: CASSLTSGRDNEQFF. The CDR3 DNA reads TGTGCCAGCAGCTTAACTAGCGGGAGAGACAATGAGCAGTTCTTC.

This chain connects TRBV3-1 (or the pseudogene TRBV3-2) to TRBJ2-2; 8 bases are a match to TRBD1. The V gene's germline CDR1 is LGHDT and CDR2 YNNKEL (reference sequence). V shed 1 base, J shed 9 bases, and the junction held 4 bases outside the gene matches. The CDR3 spans 14 residues. CDR3 nucleotides: TGTGCCAGCAGCCAAGGGGGACAGGTTCGGGAGCTGTTTTTT. Translating it yields CASSQGGQVRELFF.

The rearrangement joins TRBV2 to TRBJ1-1; D may be TRBD1 (5 bases). The CDR3 is 15 amino acids. CDR1 and CDR2 (germline): SNHLY, FYNNEI. V was pared by 2 bases and J by 5 bases, with 15 bases between. CDR3: CASSEPGKGWTEAFF. The CDR3 nucleotides read TGTGCCAGCAGTGAACCGGGTAAGGGGTGGACTGAAGCTTTCTTT.

The chain employs TRBV28 and TRBJ1-1; D not resolved. CDR3 size: 13 residues. CDR1 is MDHEN, CDR2 SYDVKM, per germline. Trimming left V 6 bases short and J 1 base short, with 9 bases between. The DNA of the CDR3 is TGTGCCAGCAGGTCTCAGGCGAACACTGAAGCTTTCTTT. Its translation is CASRSQANTEAFF.

The chain is built from TRBV15 and TRBJ1-4; weak D call: TRBD1 (5 bases). The germline gives CDR1 LNHNV, CDR2 YYDKDF (reference sequence). The V and J ends lost 5 bases and 1 base respectively, with 11 bases between them. This CDR3 has 15 amino acids. CDR3 DNA: TGTGCCACCAGCCCGCGAAGGGGAACTAATGAAAAACTGTTTTTT. Translated, it gives CATSPRRGTNEKLFF. The entire variable domain, with the rest obtained from reference TRBV15 and TRBJ1-4, is as follows: DAMVIQNPRYQVTQFGKPVTLSCSQTLNHNVMYWYQQKSSQAPKLLFHYYDKDFNNEADTPDNFQSRRPNTSFCFLDIRSPGLGDTAMYLCATSPRRGTNEKLFFGSGTQLSVL.

The V and J genes are TRBV7-3 and TRBJ1-1, with 9 bases that match TRBD1. CDR3 length equals 15 residues. Per germline, CDR1 SGHTA and CDR2 FQGTGA. With 5 bases clipped from V and 1 base from J, the junction kept 5 bases outside the gene matches. The CDR3 reads CASSAGQGSNTEAFF. Here the CDR3 DNA reads TGTGCCAGCAGCGCGGGACAGGGATCGAACACTGAAGCTTTCTTT. Using reference TRBV7-3 and TRBJ1-1 for the parts outside the CDR3, the full variable domain is GAGVSQTPSNKVTEKGKYVELRCDPISGHTALYWYRQSLGQGPEFLIYFQGTGAADDSGLPNDRFFAVRPEGSVSTLKIQRTERGDSAVYLCASSAGQGSNTEAFFGQGTRLTVV.

The rearrangement uses TRBV27 and TRBJ2-7, with TRBD2 matching 7 bases. In germline, CDR1 is MNHEY, CDR2 SMNVEV (reference sequence). CDR3 length: 14 amino acids. The V and J ends lost 6 bases and 3 bases, in that order; junction bases with no gene match: 8. The CDR3 reads CASSSGMCSYEQYF. CDR3 DNA sequence: TGTGCCAGCAGCAGCGGGATGTGTAGCTACGAGCAGTACTTC.

This chain links TRBV28 with TRBJ1-3, with D perhaps matching TRBD1 (5 bases). CDR3 size: 14 residues. V was clipped by 2 bases and J by 4 bases, with 9 bases between them. Germline loops: CDR1 MDHEN, CDR2 SYDVKM. Here the CDR3 reads CASSLAGLGNTIYF. The CDR3 nucleotides are TGTGCCAGCAGTTTAGCAGGGCTCGGAAACACCATATATTTT.

The genes are TRBV11-3 and TRBJ1-1, with D possibly TRBD1 on 6 matching bases. The V gene lost 8 bases and the J gene lost 1 base, with 11 bases spanning the gap. Germline V lookup: CDR1 SGHNT, CDR2 YENEEA. CDR3 size: 13 residues. The CDR3 DNA is TGTGCCAGCCCCCGAGGGGGGAACACTGAAGCTTTCTTT. Its translation is CASPRGGNTEAFF.

This rearrangement joins TRBV5-8 to TRBJ1-5; TRBD1 agrees at 9 bases. In germline, CDR1 is SGHTS, CDR2 YDEGEE. The ends lost 4 bases at V and 5 bases at J; junction bases unmatched: 7. CDR3 length: 15 residues. CDR3 coding DNA: TGTGCCAGCAGCAGGGGACAGGGCACGCATCAGCCCCAGCATTTT. It yields the protein CASSRGQGTHQPQHF.

Concerning this clone itself: The same CDR3 is also encoded by other DNA sequences in this sample. The chain is built from TRBV4-2 and TRBJ2-3; D ambiguous. From germline, CDR1 is LGHNA and CDR2 YNFKEQ. The CDR3 totals 13 residues. Trimming shortened V by 1 base and J by 4 bases, and 6 bases separated the two germline ends. CDR3 nucleotide sequence: TGTGCCAGCAGCCAAGGTCTCGCAGATACGCAGTATTTT. Its translation is CASSQGLADTQYF.